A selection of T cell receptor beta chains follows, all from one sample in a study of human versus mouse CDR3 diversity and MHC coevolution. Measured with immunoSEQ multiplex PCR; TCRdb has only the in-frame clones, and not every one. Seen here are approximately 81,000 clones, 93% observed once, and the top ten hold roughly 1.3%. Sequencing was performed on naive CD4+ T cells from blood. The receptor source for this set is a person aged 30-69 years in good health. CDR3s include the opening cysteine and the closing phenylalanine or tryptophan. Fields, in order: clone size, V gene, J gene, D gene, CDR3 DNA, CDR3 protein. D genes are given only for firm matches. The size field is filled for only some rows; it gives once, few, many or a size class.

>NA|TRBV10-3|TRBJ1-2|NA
TGTGCCATCAGCCTCGGGGTGGAGCATGGCTACACCTTC
CAISLGVEHGYTF
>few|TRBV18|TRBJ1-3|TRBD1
TGTGCCAGCTCACACGACAGGGGGCCTGGAAACACCATATATTTT
CASSHDRGPGNTIYF
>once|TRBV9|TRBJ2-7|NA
TGTGCCAGCAGCGTCGCGGGGCGATCCTACGAGCAGTACTTC
CASSVAGRSYEQYF
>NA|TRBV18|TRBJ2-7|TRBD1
TGTGCCAGCTCACCAGATGGGACAGGCGAGCAGTACTTC
CASSPDGTGEQYF
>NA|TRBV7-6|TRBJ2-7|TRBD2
TGTGCCAGCAGCTCCGCACCCGGGACTAGCGGGAACGAGCAGTACTTC
CASSSAPGTSGNEQYF
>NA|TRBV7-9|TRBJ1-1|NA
TGTGCCAGCAGCGTGGGAGGGACCGAAGCTTTCTTT
CASSVGGTEAFF
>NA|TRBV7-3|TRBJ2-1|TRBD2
TGTGCCAGCAGCGCCCCGGGACTAGCGGGCTACAATGAGCAGTTCTTC
CASSAPGLAGYNEQFF
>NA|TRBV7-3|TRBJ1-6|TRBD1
TGTGCCAGCAGCTTATCGGCAGGGGGCATCAATTCACCCCTCCACTTT
CASSLSAGGINSPLHF
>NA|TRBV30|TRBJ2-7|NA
TGTGCCTGGACCCTGGCGGGTCCATCCTACGAGCAGTACTTC
CAWTLAGPSYEQYF
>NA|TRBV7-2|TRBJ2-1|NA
TGTGCCAGCAGCCCCACGGCGGGGAGCTCCTACAATGAGCAGTTCTTC
CASSPTAGSSYNEQFF
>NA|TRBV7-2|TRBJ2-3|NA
TGTGCCAGCAGCCCTACTGCGGTGCGACGAACAGATACGCAGTATTTT
CASSPTAVRRTDTQYF
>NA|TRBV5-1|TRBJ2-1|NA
TGCGCCAGCAGCCCGACCCTAGGAGGCGACGAGCAGTTCTTC
CASSPTLGGDEQFF
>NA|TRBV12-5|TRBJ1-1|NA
TGTGCTAGTGGTTATGGACAGCATAACACTGAAGCTTTCTTT
CASGYGQHNTEAFF
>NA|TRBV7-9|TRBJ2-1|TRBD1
TGTGCCAGCAGCGCTGGACAGGGGGCCTACAATGAGCAGTTCTTC
CASSAGQGAYNEQFF
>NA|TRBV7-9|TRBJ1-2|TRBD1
TGTGCCAGCAGCTTAGAAGGGGGCTCATCGGGGGGCTACACCTTC
CASSLEGGSSGGYTF
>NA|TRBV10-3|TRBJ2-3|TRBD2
TGTGCCATCAGTACTAGCGGGGGGTCCCCCACAGATACGCAGTATTTT
CAISTSGGSPTDTQYF
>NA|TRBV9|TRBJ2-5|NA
TGTGCCAGCAGCCCCGTAAGTGGGACTCAAGAGACCCAGTACTTC
CASSPVSGTQETQYF